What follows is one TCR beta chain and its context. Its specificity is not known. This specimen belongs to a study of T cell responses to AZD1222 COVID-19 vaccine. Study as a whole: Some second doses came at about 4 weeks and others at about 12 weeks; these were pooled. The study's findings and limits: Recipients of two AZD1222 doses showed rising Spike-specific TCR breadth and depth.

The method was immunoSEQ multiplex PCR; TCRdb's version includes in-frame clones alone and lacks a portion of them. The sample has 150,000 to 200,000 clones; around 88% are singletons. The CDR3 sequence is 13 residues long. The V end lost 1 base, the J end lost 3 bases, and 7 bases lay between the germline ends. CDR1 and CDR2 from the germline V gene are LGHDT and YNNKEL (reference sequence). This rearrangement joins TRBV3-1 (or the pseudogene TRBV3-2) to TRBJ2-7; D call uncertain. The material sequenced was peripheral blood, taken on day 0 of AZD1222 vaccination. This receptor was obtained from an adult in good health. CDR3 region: CASSQGLVYEQYF. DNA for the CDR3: TGTGCCAGCAGCCAAGGCCTGGTCTACGAGCAGTACTTC.